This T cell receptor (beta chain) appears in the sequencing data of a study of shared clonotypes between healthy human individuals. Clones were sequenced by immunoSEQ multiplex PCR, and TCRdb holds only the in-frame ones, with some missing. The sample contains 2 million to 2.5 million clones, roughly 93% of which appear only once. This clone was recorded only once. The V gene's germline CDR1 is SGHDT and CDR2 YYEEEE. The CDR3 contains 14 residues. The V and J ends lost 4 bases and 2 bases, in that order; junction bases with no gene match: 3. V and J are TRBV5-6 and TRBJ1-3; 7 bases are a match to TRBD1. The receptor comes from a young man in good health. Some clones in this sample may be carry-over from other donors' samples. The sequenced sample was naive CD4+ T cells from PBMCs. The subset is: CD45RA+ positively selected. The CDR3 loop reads CASSPGQPGNTIYF. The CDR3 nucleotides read TGTGCCAGCAGCCCGGGACAGCCTGGAAACACCATATATTTT.